Sequencing of this T cell receptor beta chain was carried out in a study of cytomegalovirus exposure and HLA in healthy donors. The PCR contained 60 Vbeta and 13 Jbeta primers. TCRdb's table, derived via immunoSEQ multiplex PCR, lists solely in-frame clones and lacks some. The sample includes 200,000 to 250,000 clones, approximately 84% of them seen just once. This CDR3 comprises 13 residues. Deletions cut 5 bases from V and 7 bases from J, with 15 bases between. CDR1 is KGHSH and CDR2 is LQKENI in the germline V gene. This receptor was taken from a woman aged 40 to 50 in good health and CMV-seronegative. V is TRBV18 and J is TRBJ2-7, with D perhaps matching TRBD1 (6 bases). Sequencing was carried out using PBMCs. Here the CDR3 DNA reads TGTGCCAGCTCAGAACAGGGCCCGGAGGAGCAGTACTTC. It is translated as CASSEQGPEEQYF.